This entry concerns a single T cell receptor (beta chain). Antigen unknown. This sample was included in a study of shared clonotypes between healthy human individuals. Overall study findings and caveats: Clonotype sharing levels among donors were expected to vary with sequencing depth.

Terminally differentiated effector memory CD45RA+ cells were excluded by CCR7 positive selection of CD45RO-negative cells. Germline V lookup: CDR1 SGHDN, CDR2 FVKESK. The CDR3 covers 16 residues. Trimming at V came to 4 bases and at J to 7 bases, leaving 14 bases not matched to a gene. Using immunoSEQ multiplex PCR, the repertoire was profiled, and TCRdb retains in-frame clones only, with some absent. The repertoire consists of roughly 810,000 clones, with 96% occurring once and the leading ten covering about 0.21%. Sequencing was done on a sample of naive CD8+ T cells sorted from blood. The genes are TRBV14 and TRBJ2-7; 9 positions match TRBD2. This clonotype was sampled from a man aged 30-40 years in good health. CDR3 in DNA: TGTGCCAGCAGCCCAACGAGGGGTCTAGCGGGGCATGAGCAGTACTTC. This gives the protein CASSPTRGLAGHEQYF.